Following are 18 T cell receptor beta chains from one sample sequenced in a study of control samples from healthy donors and cancer patients. Profiling relied on immunoSEQ multiplex PCR, and the TCRdb table lists in-frame clones only, not all of them. The table lists some 110,000 clones, 85% to 90% of them singletons. Material for sequencing was blood. The receptors here all came from a woman aged 65 to 85 in good health.

This sequence joins TRBV11-2 and TRBJ2-5, with TRBD2 identical over 9 bases. V lost 2 bases, J lost 4 bases, and 5 bases stayed unmatched. CDR3 length: 15 residues. The germline V gene encodes CDR1 SGHAT and CDR2 FQNNGV. The CDR3 here is CASSLPRTSAETQYF. In nucleotides, the CDR3 is TGTGCCAGCAGCTTACCTCGGACTAGCGCAGAGACCCAGTACTTC.

This chain links TRBV18 with TRBJ2-5; maybe TRBD2 (6 bases). Germline V gene data show CDR1 as KGHSH and CDR2 as LQKENI. The V and J ends lost 2 bases and 5 bases respectively, with 9 bases between them. The CDR3 is made up of 13 amino acids. CDR3 residues: CASSPGGVETQYF. The CDR3 DNA follows: TGTGCCAGCTCACCAGGAGGGGTGGAGACCCAGTACTTC.

V is TRBV12-3 or TRBV12-4 and J is TRBJ2-5; perhaps TRBD1 as D (5 bases). The CDR3 totals 12 residues. V lost 7 bases, J lost 7 bases, and 13 bases lay in between. The CDR3 region has the DNA TGTGCCAGCAAAGGGCCCAGGGCGACCCAGTACTTC. Encoded protein: CASKGPRATQYF.

This chain connects TRBV9 to TRBJ2-3; no clear D. CDR1 SGDLS and CDR2 YYNGEE come from the germline V gene. V gave up 4 bases and J gave up 5 bases, with 11 bases separating them. The CDR3 is 13 amino acids. DNA for the CDR3: TGTGCCAGCAGCAATGGACCGGTAGATACGCAGTATTTT. This codes for CASSNGPVDTQYF.

With respect to this clone: At one end the junction does not follow the germline gene, possibly because of a read error. V and J are TRBV12-3 or TRBV12-4 and TRBJ1-5; unclear D gene. This CDR3 region has 13 residues. The CDR3 sequence is CASGFAESQPQHF. CDR3 nucleotide sequence: TGTGCCAGCGGTTTTGCTGAGAGCCAGCCCCAGCATTTT.

V is TRBV2 and J is TRBJ1-4, with unresolved D. Trimming pared 6 bases from V and 7 bases from J, leaving 12 bases between. Germline values: CDR1 SNHLY, CDR2 FYNNEI. The CDR3 is made up of 13 amino acids. CDR3 protein: CASRSIKGEKLFF. CDR3 in DNA: TGTGCCAGCAGGTCTATTAAGGGTGAAAAACTGTTTTTT.

The genes are TRBV2 and TRBJ1-6; weak D call: TRBD1 (6 bases). V was pared by 7 bases and J by 0 bases, with 16 bases between. CDR3 length equals 17 residues. Germline CDR1 and CDR2: SNHLY and FYNNEI. The CDR3 is CASTGGTSSSYNSPLHF. The CDR3 nucleotides are TGTGCCAGCACGGGGGGGACATCGAGCTCCTATAATTCACCCCTCCACTTT.

The chain has TRBV5-1 and TRBJ2-1, with 9 positions matching TRBD1. V shed 5 bases, J shed 6 bases, and the junction held 9 bases outside the gene matches. This CDR3 has 15 amino acids. Germline CDR1 reads SGHRS; CDR2 reads YFSETQ. The CDR3: CASRATGTGINEQFF. The DNA for the CDR3 is TGCGCCAGCAGGGCGACCGGGACAGGGATCAATGAGCAGTTCTTC.

The V gene is TRBV7-2, the J gene TRBJ1-5, with D unclear. Trimming took off 5 bases at V and 2 bases at J, with 7 bases between the two ends. The CDR3 has 13 residues. The germline gives CDR1 SGHTA, CDR2 FQGNSA. The DNA for the CDR3 is TGTGCCAGCAGCCCCCCGGGCAATCAGCCCCAGCATTTT. This codes for CASSPPGNQPQHF.

The chain is built from TRBV5-6 and TRBJ2-4, with D possibly matching TRBD2 (5 bases). Trimming cost V 1 base and J 0 bases, with 11 bases left between them. Germline V lookup: CDR1 SGHDT, CDR2 YYEEEE. CDR3 length: 16 amino acids. For the CDR3, the DNA is TGTGCCAGCAGCTTGCGGGGAACCCTAGCCAAAAACATTCAGTACTTC. It specifies CASSLRGTLAKNIQYF.

This clone was recorded once. The CDR3 here is CASSPGQKYEQYF. CDR3 nucleotides: TGTGCCAGCTCACCGGGACAGAAATACGAGCAGTACTTC. The chain has TRBV18 and TRBJ2-7; TRBD1 matches 7 bases. V shed 3 bases, J shed 4 bases, and the junction held 3 bases outside the gene matches. The germline CDR1 and CDR2 sequences are KGHSH and LQKENI. CDR3 length equals 13 residues. The variable domain in full, with the rest retrieved from reference TRBV18 and TRBJ2-7, is NAGVMQNPRHLVRRRGQEARLRCSPMKGHSHVYWYRQLPEEGLKFMVYLQKENIIDESGMPKERFSAEFPKEGPSILRIQQVVRGDSAAYFCASSPGQKYEQYFGPGTRLTVT.

The CDR3 sequence is CATSDAGRGGLEQFF. The CDR3 nucleotides read TGTGCCACCAGTGATGCGGGGCGGGGGGGCCTCGAGCAGTTCTTC. The V call is TRBV24-1, the J call TRBJ2-1; the match to TRBD2 covers 9 bases. CDR3 length: 15 amino acids. With 3 bases clipped from V and 10 bases from J, the junction kept 9 bases outside the gene matches. Germline V gives CDR1 KGHDR, CDR2 SFDVKD.

The J gene is TRBJ2-2, the V gene TRBV14; perhaps TRBD2 as D (6 bases). The CDR3 runs to 15 residues. Germline-derived CDR1 and CDR2 are SGHDN and FVKESK. With 5 bases removed from V and 5 bases from J, the gap between germline ends came to 15 bases. CDR3 sequence reads: CASSNTPAGTGELFF. The CDR3 DNA is TGTGCCAGCAGCAACACGCCCGCGGGGACCGGGGAGCTGTTTTTT.

The V and J genes are TRBV6-5 and TRBJ1-5; weak D call: TRBD1 (5 bases). This CDR3 contains 14 residues. V was pared by 5 bases and J by 0 bases, with 8 bases between. Germline V gene sequence: CDR1 MNHEY, CDR2 SVGAGI. DNA for the CDR3: TGTGCCAGCAGTAACAGGAATAGCAATCAGCCCCAGCATTTT. Its protein product is CASSNRNSNQPQHF.

V is TRBV12-3 or TRBV12-4 and J is TRBJ2-3; tentative D call: TRBD2 (5 bases). Trimming stripped 8 bases from V and 1 base from J, with 7 bases between. The CDR3 runs to 12 residues. Here the CDR3 reads CASLGGTDTQYF. Written as DNA, the CDR3 is TGTGCCAGCCTCGGGGGCACAGATACGCAGTATTTT.

The chain couples TRBV11-1 to TRBJ2-3; D assignment may be TRBD1 or TRBD2 (5 bases each). V was trimmed by 3 bases and J by 6 bases, leaving 10 bases between them. CDR1 and CDR2 (germline): SGHAT, FQDESV (reference sequence). The CDR3 spans 13 residues. The CDR3 spells CASSFVGPDTQYF. CDR3 nucleotide sequence: TGTGCCAGCAGCTTTGTGGGACCCGATACGCAGTATTTT.

The rearrangement links TRBV10-3 to TRBJ2-2; 12 bases map to TRBD1. The J segment lost 4 bases and the V segment lost 2 bases, leaving 5 bases of the junction unmatched. CDR3 length: 17 residues. Germline V gives CDR1 ENHRY, CDR2 SYGVKD. CDR3 amino acids: CAISERDRGPGTGELFF. The CDR3 nucleotides read TGTGCCATCAGTGAGCGGGACAGGGGGCCGGGCACCGGGGAGCTGTTTTTT.

The chain links TRBV5-6 to TRBJ2-7; D gene uncertain. The CDR3 totals 13 residues. The germline gives CDR1 SGHDT, CDR2 YYEEEE. The V and J ends lost 3 bases and 0 bases respectively, with 7 bases between them. The CDR3 DNA reads as TGTGCCAGCAGCTCAGGAATCTCCTACGAGCAGTACTTC. Amino acids: CASSSGISYEQYF.